These T cell receptor beta chains were read from a single sample in a study of blood T cell repertoires in COVID-19. The assay was immunoSEQ multiplex PCR, and TCRdb's table has in-frame clones only and misses some. The repertoire consists of around 250,000 clones, with 84% occurring once and the leading ten covering roughly 8.6%. Input material: peripheral blood. All receptors come from a human donor in a cohort sampled during active COVID-19. Each CDR3 is given with its conserved first and last residue. Each record gives: clone size, D gene, J gene, V gene, CDR3 DNA, CDR3 protein. The D gene is left open where the match is weak. Expanded clones get a size class; other rows say once, few or many, or leave the size out.

abundance: once
d_gene: TRBD2
j_gene: TRBJ2-1
v_gene: TRBV19
CDR3nt: TGTGCCAGTAGTAAGCCCGGGACTAGCGGGAGGCATGAGCAGTTCTTC
CDR3aa: CASSKPGTSGRHEQFF

abundance: .
d_gene: .
j_gene: TRBJ1-5
v_gene: TRBV10-1
CDR3nt: TGCGCCAGCAGTGAAACCGCGGGCAATCAGCCCCAGCATTTT
CDR3aa: CASSETAGNQPQHF

abundance: .
d_gene: .
j_gene: TRBJ1-4
v_gene: TRBV5-1
CDR3nt: TGCGCCAGCAGCTTGGTTGCAGGGGCTAATGAAAAACTGTTTTTT
CDR3aa: CASSLVAGANEKLFF

abundance: few
d_gene: .
j_gene: TRBJ1-3
v_gene: TRBV2
CDR3nt: TGTGCCAGCAGTGAACAGGGCCACACCATATATTTT
CDR3aa: CASSEQGHTIYF

abundance: .
d_gene: .
j_gene: TRBJ2-3
v_gene: TRBV5-1
CDR3nt: TGCGCCAGCAGCTTGGCTAAGACAGCTGGTACCACAGATACGCAGTATTTT
CDR3aa: CASSLAKTAGTTDTQYF

abundance: .
d_gene: .
j_gene: TRBJ1-2
v_gene: TRBV10-2
CDR3nt: TGCGCCAGCAGTATGACAGGTGATGGCTACACCTTC
CDR3aa: CASSMTGDGYTF

abundance: .
d_gene: TRBD1
j_gene: TRBJ2-5
v_gene: TRBV9
CDR3nt: TGTGCCAGCAGCATCCGACAGGGTGGGGAGACCCAGTACTTC
CDR3aa: CASSIRQGGETQYF

abundance: once
d_gene: .
j_gene: TRBJ2-7
v_gene: TRBV12-3/TRBV12-4
CDR3nt: TGTGCCAGCAACCCCCAGGTCGAGCAGTACTTC
CDR3aa: CASNPQVEQYF

abundance: .
d_gene: .
j_gene: TRBJ1-1
v_gene: TRBV7-2
CDR3nt: TGTGCCAGCAGCCCTAGGGAGGGGCTTGAAGCTTTCTTT
CDR3aa: CASSPREGLEAFF

abundance: .
d_gene: TRBD1
j_gene: TRBJ1-5
v_gene: TRBV6-5
CDR3nt: TGTGCCAGCAAATCCGGGACAGGGACGAGACAGCCCCAGCATTTT
CDR3aa: CASKSGTGTRQPQHF

abundance: .
d_gene: .
j_gene: TRBJ1-5
v_gene: TRBV10-2
CDR3nt: TGCGCCAGCAGTGAATTTTGGGCAGGTATCTATAGCAATCAGCCCCAGCATTTT
CDR3aa: CASSEFWAGIYSNQPQHF

abundance: .
d_gene: TRBD1
j_gene: TRBJ1-5
v_gene: TRBV2
CDR3nt: TGTGCCAGCAGTGGACAGGGAGGCAATCAGCCCCAGCATTTT
CDR3aa: CASSGQGGNQPQHF

abundance: .
d_gene: .
j_gene: TRBJ2-3
v_gene: TRBV5-4
CDR3nt: TGTGCCAGCAGCTTGCCCCGGGTAGTGGGTGATACGCAGTATTTT
CDR3aa: CASSLPRVVGDTQYF

abundance: .
d_gene: TRBD1
j_gene: TRBJ1-1
v_gene: TRBV2
CDR3nt: TGTGCCAGCACCGAAGGACCGGGACAGAGGAATTTTTACATGAACACTGAAGCTTTCTTT
CDR3aa: CASTEGPGQRNFYMNTEAFF

abundance: once
d_gene: .
j_gene: TRBJ2-3
v_gene: TRBV4-2
CDR3nt: TGTGCCTCCCGATTGGACGGGAAAGGCACAGATACGCAGTATTTT
CDR3aa: CASRLDGKGTDTQYF

abundance: .
d_gene: TRBD1
j_gene: TRBJ1-6
v_gene: TRBV7-8
CDR3nt: TGTGCCAGCAGCTCCGGGACAGATAATTCACCCCTCCACTTT
CDR3aa: CASSSGTDNSPLHF

abundance: .
d_gene: TRBD1
j_gene: TRBJ2-7
v_gene: TRBV6-5
CDR3nt: TGTGCCAGCAGTCCGCAGGGGGCTGGCTACGAGCAGTACTTC
CDR3aa: CASSPQGAGYEQYF

abundance: .
d_gene: TRBD1
j_gene: TRBJ2-7
v_gene: TRBV7-2
CDR3nt: TGTGCCAGCAGCCCGTTGACAGGGGCCTCCTACGAGCAGTACTTC
CDR3aa: CASSPLTGASYEQYF

abundance: .
d_gene: .
j_gene: TRBJ2-1
v_gene: TRBV7-2
CDR3nt: TGTGCCAGCAGCTTTACCTCCGCGGGCGAGCAGTTCTTC
CDR3aa: CASSFTSAGEQFF

abundance: many
d_gene: .
j_gene: TRBJ1-4
v_gene: TRBV6-5
CDR3nt: TGTGCCAGCAGGTTAACAGTTGCAACTAATGAAAAACTGTTTTTT
CDR3aa: CASRLTVATNEKLFF

abundance: .
d_gene: TRBD1
j_gene: TRBJ2-5
v_gene: TRBV18
CDR3nt: TGTGCCAGCTCACCAGGGACAGGGGGCGGTGAGACCCAGTACTTC
CDR3aa: CASSPGTGGGETQYF

abundance: .
d_gene: .
j_gene: TRBJ2-1
v_gene: TRBV5-5
CDR3nt: TGTGCCAGCAGCTTGGGGCTAGTAGGCGAGCAGTTCTTC
CDR3aa: CASSLGLVGEQFF

abundance: .
d_gene: .
j_gene: TRBJ2-1
v_gene: TRBV5-1
CDR3nt: TGCGCCAGCCGACCCCCGGACGGGGACAATGAGCAGTTCTTC
CDR3aa: CASRPPDGDNEQFF

abundance: .
d_gene: .
j_gene: TRBJ1-1
v_gene: TRBV25-1
CDR3nt: TGTGCCAGCAGTGATGAGACAGGTCCTTATACTGAAGCTTTCTTT
CDR3aa: CASSDETGPYTEAFF

abundance: few
d_gene: .
j_gene: TRBJ2-5
v_gene: TRBV10-1
CDR3nt: TGCGCCAGCAGTGAGTCGGCTAGAGAGACCCAGTACTTC
CDR3aa: CASSESARETQYF

abundance: .
d_gene: TRBD1
j_gene: TRBJ2-2
v_gene: TRBV10-1
CDR3nt: TGCGCCAGCAGAGAAAGGGACAGGGTGGTCGGGGAGCTGTTTTTT
CDR3aa: CASRERDRVVGELFF

abundance: .
d_gene: .
j_gene: TRBJ2-2
v_gene: TRBV5-5
CDR3nt: TGTGCCAGCAGCTTGGCGTTTCGAGCCGAGAACACCGGGGAGCTGTTTTTT
CDR3aa: CASSLAFRAENTGELFF

abundance: few
d_gene: TRBD2
j_gene: TRBJ2-1
v_gene: TRBV12-3/TRBV12-4
CDR3nt: TGTGCCAGCAGTCTAGCGGGAGCAAGCGAGCAGTTCTTC
CDR3aa: CASSLAGASEQFF

abundance: .
d_gene: .
j_gene: TRBJ1-1
v_gene: TRBV19
CDR3nt: TGTGCCAGTTCCCCTAGATACACTGAAGCTTTCTTT
CDR3aa: CASSPRYTEAFF

abundance: .
d_gene: TRBD1
j_gene: TRBJ1-5
v_gene: TRBV19
CDR3nt: TGTGCCAGTAGTATTGGCGACAGGGGCTACAACAATCAGCCCCAGCATTTT
CDR3aa: CASSIGDRGYNNQPQHF

abundance: .
d_gene: TRBD2
j_gene: TRBJ2-1
v_gene: TRBV7-9
CDR3nt: TGTGCCAGCAGCTTTAGTAGCGGGAGTAAAAATGAGCAGTTCTTC
CDR3aa: CASSFSSGSKNEQFF

abundance: .
d_gene: .
j_gene: TRBJ2-2
v_gene: TRBV10-3
CDR3nt: TGTGCCACCCGACGGGAGGGACAGCCCACCGGGGAGCTGTTTTTT
CDR3aa: CATRREGQPTGELFF

abundance: .
d_gene: TRBD2
j_gene: TRBJ2-7
v_gene: TRBV6-5
CDR3nt: TGTGCCAGCAGCAAATCCGGGGGGGCCTCCTACGAGCAGTACTTC
CDR3aa: CASSKSGGASYEQYF

abundance: .
d_gene: TRBD2
j_gene: TRBJ2-5
v_gene: TRBV7-9
CDR3nt: TGTGCCAGCAGCTCCGCGTCAAGCGGGAGGGCCGTAGAGACCCAGTACTTC
CDR3aa: CASSSASSGRAVETQYF

abundance: .
d_gene: TRBD1
j_gene: TRBJ2-4
v_gene: TRBV4-1
CDR3nt: TGCGCCAGCAGCCCGGGACAGGGAAACATTCAGTACTTC
CDR3aa: CASSPGQGNIQYF

abundance: .
d_gene: TRBD1
j_gene: TRBJ2-7
v_gene: TRBV7-2
CDR3nt: TGTGCCAGCAGCTCTGGCGGGACAGGGAACTACGAGCAGTACTTC
CDR3aa: CASSSGGTGNYEQYF

abundance: .
d_gene: .
j_gene: TRBJ2-1
v_gene: TRBV9
CDR3nt: TGTGCCAGCAGCTTAAGCGGAAGCTCCTACAATGAGCAGTTCTTC
CDR3aa: CASSLSGSSYNEQFF

abundance: .
d_gene: TRBD2
j_gene: TRBJ2-1
v_gene: TRBV5-1
CDR3nt: TGCGCCAGCAGCCGCCGGGACTACGACAATGAGCAGTTCTTC
CDR3aa: CASSRRDYDNEQFF

abundance: .
d_gene: .
j_gene: TRBJ2-7
v_gene: TRBV9
CDR3nt: TGTGCCAGCAGCGTAGATGGCGGGAACTACGAGCAGTACTTC
CDR3aa: CASSVDGGNYEQYF

abundance: once
d_gene: .
j_gene: TRBJ2-7
v_gene: TRBV6-2/TRBV6-3
CDR3nt: TGTGCCAGCAGTCGCCGCGGAGGGGTCAGGGCATCCTACGAGCAGTACTTC
CDR3aa: CASSRRGGVRASYEQYF

abundance: .
d_gene: TRBD1
j_gene: TRBJ2-1
v_gene: TRBV15
CDR3nt: TGTGCCACCAGCAGATGGGACAGGACCTTCTACAATGAGCAGTTCTTC
CDR3aa: CATSRWDRTFYNEQFF

abundance: .
d_gene: TRBD1
j_gene: TRBJ2-1
v_gene: TRBV6-1
CDR3nt: TGTGCCAGCAGTGCGAGGAGGAGTAGGACAGGGTCGAGTGAGCAGTTCTTC
CDR3aa: CASSARRSRTGSSEQFF

abundance: .
d_gene: .
j_gene: TRBJ2-2
v_gene: TRBV6-5
CDR3nt: TGTGCCAGCAGTTACGGCGGTGTCACCGGGGAGCTGTTTTTT
CDR3aa: CASSYGGVTGELFF

abundance: few
d_gene: .
j_gene: TRBJ2-3
v_gene: TRBV4-2
CDR3nt: TGTGCCAGCAGCCAAGATGGGACTGGCACAGATACGCAGTATTTT
CDR3aa: CASSQDGTGTDTQYF

abundance: .
d_gene: .
j_gene: TRBJ2-4
v_gene: TRBV29-1
CDR3nt: TGCAGCCACCGCCGGTCCGAGAGGGAAGCCAAAAACATTCAGTACTTC
CDR3aa: CSHRRSEREAKNIQYF

abundance: .
d_gene: TRBD1
j_gene: TRBJ1-1
v_gene: TRBV7-2
CDR3nt: TGTGCCAGCAGTGGGACAGGGGCGGCTAACACTGAAGCTTTCTTT
CDR3aa: CASSGTGAANTEAFF

abundance: .
d_gene: .
j_gene: TRBJ1-2
v_gene: TRBV6-5
CDR3nt: TGTGCCAGCAGTCAGGGGCCATTCTATGGCTACACCTTC
CDR3aa: CASSQGPFYGYTF

abundance: .
d_gene: TRBD1
j_gene: TRBJ1-2
v_gene: TRBV15
CDR3nt: TGTGCCACCAGCCTGGACAGGGTAGCCTATGGCTACACCTTC
CDR3aa: CATSLDRVAYGYTF

abundance: .
d_gene: .
j_gene: TRBJ1-2
v_gene: TRBV5-4
CDR3nt: TGTGCCATGGGGGGGTTGAACTATGGCTACACCTTC
CDR3aa: CAMGGLNYGYTF

abundance: .
d_gene: TRBD1
j_gene: TRBJ2-1
v_gene: TRBV28
CDR3nt: TGTGCCAGCAGTGGGACAGGGGGCACTAACGATGAGCAGTTCTTC
CDR3aa: CASSGTGGTNDEQFF

abundance: .
d_gene: .
j_gene: TRBJ2-3
v_gene: TRBV6-2/TRBV6-3
CDR3nt: TGTGCCAGCAGTGACACCAATCTGGGAGATACGCAGTATTTT
CDR3aa: CASSDTNLGDTQYF

abundance: .
d_gene: TRBD1
j_gene: TRBJ1-5
v_gene: TRBV19
CDR3nt: TGTGCCAGTAGCTCGGGACAGGGAGGCAATCAGCCCCAGCATTTT
CDR3aa: CASSSGQGGNQPQHF

abundance: .
d_gene: .
j_gene: TRBJ2-5
v_gene: TRBV18
CDR3nt: TGTGCCAGCTCAGGAACGGGACTTCAAGGCCAAGAGACCCAGTACTTC
CDR3aa: CASSGTGLQGQETQYF

abundance: .
d_gene: TRBD1
j_gene: TRBJ1-2
v_gene: TRBV5-4
CDR3nt: TGTGCCAGCATACGGACAGGAAGTCACTATGGCTACACCTTC
CDR3aa: CASIRTGSHYGYTF

abundance: .
d_gene: .
j_gene: TRBJ1-4
v_gene: TRBV6-5
CDR3nt: TGTGCCAGCAGGCGGACAGTTTCAAATGAAAAACTGTTTTTT
CDR3aa: CASRRTVSNEKLFF